This entry describes one T cell receptor beta chain. Its cognate antigen is unknown. This entry comes from a study of T cell repertoires in cytomegalovirus infection. Findings of the study overall: Clonotypes of TCR beta that were HLA-C-restricted and CMV-specific dominated the ex vivo response.

TCRdb called the reads again in MiXCR, with one record for every CDR3 protein. This sample carries around 900,000 distinct CDR3 sequences, approximately 30% of them seen once, and the ten largest clones take around an eighth. V shed 10 bases and J shed 7 bases, with 22 bases lying between them. The length of the CDR3 is 15 residues. CDR1 and CDR2 (germline): MNHNS, SASEGT. The TCR sequence derives from a human donor in good health (CMV status not recorded). Some clones in this sample may be carry-over from other donors' samples. The sequencing used cultured CD8+ T cells from PBMCs, collected from culture after CMV antigen stimulation. The gene calls are TRBV6-1 and TRBJ2-2; D is possibly TRBD2 (5 bases). The CDR3 loop reads CATTGDYPVGGELFF. In nucleotides, the CDR3 is TGTGCCACCACCGGTGACTACCCAGTTGGCGGGGAGCTGTTTTTT.